The 10 T cell receptor beta chains in this list originate from one sample, sequenced in a study of T cell changes during pregnancy in multiple sclerosis. Only in-frame clones appear in the TCRdb table, and some are missing; sequencing was by immunoSEQ multiplex PCR. The sample shows tens of thousands of clones, 70% to 90% of them seen only once. Sequenced material: peripheral blood, taken in the first trimester of pregnancy. The receptors come from a female donor in good health, enrolled as a control in a pregnancy study.

This chain uses TRBV19 with TRBJ2-1; no firm D call. The CDR3 extends over 15 amino acids. Trimming took off 4 bases at V and 5 bases at J, with 15 bases between the two ends. Germline-derived CDR1 and CDR2 are LNHDA and SQIVND (reference sequence). The chain's CDR3 is CASSTSRIANNEQFF. The CDR3 region has the DNA TGTGCCAGTAGTACTTCTAGGATTGCGAACAATGAGCAGTTCTTC.

CDR3 loop: CAIRPGIANEKLFF. Here the CDR3 DNA reads TGTGCCATCAGGCCCGGTATAGCTAATGAAAAACTGTTTTTT. The chain joins TRBV10-3 to TRBJ1-4; no firm D call. The germline CDR1 and CDR2 sequences are ENHRY and SYGVKD. The CDR3 contains 14 residues. The ends were cut back, 6 bases at V and 3 bases at J, with 11 bases in the middle.

The V and J genes are TRBV7-9 and TRBJ1-4; D remains ambiguous. With 3 bases removed from V and 6 bases from J, the gap between germline ends came to 8 bases. This CDR3 contains 13 residues. Per germline, CDR1 SEHNR and CDR2 FQNEAQ (reference sequence). The CDR3 DNA reads as TGTGCCAGCAGCTTCTTCGGGGATGAAAAACTGTTTTTT. As protein: CASSFFGDEKLFF. The full variable domain, in which reference TRBV7-9 and TRBJ1-4 provide the parts outside the CDR3, is DTGVSQNPRHKITKRGQNVTFRCDPISEHNRLYWYRQTLGQGPEFLTYFQNEAQLEKSRLLSDRFSAERPKGSFSTLEIQRTEQGDSAMYLCASSFFGDEKLFFGSGTQLSVL.

CDR3 coding DNA: TGCGCCAGCAGCTTGGCTGAGGGCGGTTACACCTCCTACGAGCAGTACTTC. It is translated as CASSLAEGGYTSYEQYF. The genes are TRBV5-1 and TRBJ2-7; D might be TRBD2 (5 bases). The CDR3 consists of 17 residues. V gave up 0 bases and J gave up 0 bases, with 16 bases separating them. Germline CDR1 is SGHRS and CDR2 is YFSETQ.

The chain uses TRBV10-3 and TRBJ1-1, with a weak D call TRBD1 (5 bases). CDR1 and CDR2 from the germline V gene are ENHRY and SYGVKD. The CDR3 spans 13 residues. V lost 3 bases and J lost 8, with 13 bases in between. CDR3: CAISEGSSGEAFF. CDR3 DNA: TGTGCCATCAGTGAAGGGTCTTCAGGGGAAGCTTTCTTT.

The chain employs TRBV30 and TRBJ2-3; TRBD2 aligns across 8 bases. The germline gives CDR1 GTSNPN, CDR2 SVGIG (reference sequence). V trimming: 4 bases; J trimming: 4 bases; junction bases outside the gene matches: 7. This CDR3 contains 14 residues. CDR3 nucleotides: TGTGCCTGGATGGTGCGGGGGGCATCAGATACGCAGTATTTT. Amino acid sequence: CAWMVRGASDTQYF.

The V call is TRBV18, the J call TRBJ2-7, with D perhaps TRBD1 (5 bases). This CDR3 has 13 residues. Germline V CDR1 and CDR2: KGHSH, LQKENI. Trimming took off 6 bases at V and 4 bases at J, with 13 bases between the two ends. The CDR3 sequence: CASSLQDSYEQYF. As DNA, the CDR3 is TGTGCCAGCTCCTTACAAGACAGTTACGAGCAGTACTTC.

This chain joins TRBV6-5 and TRBJ2-7; perhaps TRBD2 as D (6 bases). Germline V gene sequence: CDR1 MNHEY, CDR2 SVGAGI. The CDR3 runs 15 residues. Trimming took off 0 bases at V and 3 bases at J, with 12 bases between the two ends. CDR3 nucleotide sequence: TGTGCCAGCAGTTACTCGGGGCGGCGGGGCTACGAGCAGTACTTC. It yields the protein CASSYSGRRGYEQYF.

The gene calls are TRBV7-3 and TRBJ2-7; a possible D gene is TRBD1 (7 bases). There are 14 residues in the CDR3. Germline lookup yields CDR1 SGHTA and CDR2 FQGTGA. The V and J ends lost 2 bases and 5 bases respectively, with 13 bases between them. CDR3 amino acids: CASSLGPRGDEQYF. CDR3 in DNA: TGTGCCAGCAGCTTAGGGCCCAGGGGGGACGAGCAGTACTTC.

The CDR3 region has the DNA TGTGCCAGCAGCCAAGTCGCCAGGGTGAGTGAGAACTATGGCTACACCTTC. As protein: CASSQVARVSENYGYTF. The chain joins TRBV4-2 to TRBJ1-2; D is possibly TRBD1 (5 bases). There are 17 residues in the CDR3. Germline V gene sequence: CDR1 LGHNA, CDR2 YNFKEQ. V lost 1 base and J 2 bases, leaving 17 bases between the germline ends.